The present TCR beta chain was sequenced within a study of CD8+ T cells in alopecia areata. Germline loops: CDR1 MNHEY, CDR2 SVGAGI. There are 15 residues in the CDR3. J lost 9 bases, V lost 5 bases, and 15 bases had no gene match. The study team obtained lesional scalp punch biopsies and peripheral blood from alopecia areata patients. Study-wide results and caveats: Patients displayed less clarity in TCR sharing than mice, a finding possibly related to HLA.

Turning to this clone: Its antigen is currently unknown.

RNA was extracted and reverse transcribed into cDNA as the sequencing template. TCRdb's table, derived via immunoSEQ multiplex PCR, lists solely in-frame clones and lacks some. The sample consists of 7,000 to 7,500 clones, 64% of them appearing once. This TCR derives from a human donor with alopecia areata. Specimen: skin, collected at week 0. The chain couples TRBV6-5 to TRBJ2-7, with TRBD1 matching over 8 bases. CDR3 amino acids: CASSPRGQAGMRQYF. The CDR3 DNA reads TGTGCCAGCAGTCCACGGGGACAGGCAGGAATGAGGCAGTACTTC.